This TCR beta chain was identified during a study of shared clonotypes between healthy human individuals. Naivety among CD8 cells was defined by CD45RO negativity and positive CCR7 selection, thereby excluding terminally differentiated effector memory CD45RA+ cells. Generated by immunoSEQ multiplex PCR, the TCRdb table keeps only in-frame clones and is missing some. Among about 2 million clones listed, approximately 95% were seen once. This CDR3 has 15 residues. Germline-derived CDR1 and CDR2 are SNHLY and FYNNEI. V gave up 2 bases and J gave up 5 bases; unmatched junction bases: 3. Concerning this clone: Other DNA variants within this sample encode the same CDR3.

This rearrangement joins TRBV2 to TRBJ2-5; TRBD2 matches 12 bases. This TCR was sampled from a man aged 18 to 30 in good health. Specimen: naive CD8+ T cells sorted from blood. The CDR3 coding sequence is TGTGCCAGCAGTGAACTAGCGGGAGGGCTGGAGACCCAGTACTTC. Amino acid sequence: CASSELAGGLETQYF.